The T cell receptor beta chain under discussion was sequenced for a study of cytomegalovirus exposure and HLA in healthy donors. The overall study: When 350 to 500 donors were genotyped, roughly 82% of them were found to fall in the Caucasian-associated ancestry cluster.

Findings and caveats of the study: Sequences of the TCR beta chain were said to predict the HLA-A and HLA-B alleles of most subjects accurately. The study carried out a later analysis of TCR beta sequences. It associated roughly 17,000 of them with specific HLA alleles at a false discovery rate of 0.05.

Points on this clone: No antigen is known for it.

Germline V gene lookup returns CDR1 SGDLS and CDR2 YYNGEE. V shed 2 bases and J shed 6 bases, with 11 bases lying between them. The CDR3 consists of 13 residues. PCR employed 60 Vbeta and 13 Jbeta primers. Methods used by the authors: The authors later counted some 76 million unique TCR beta chains, some 11 million of them shared. Assay used: immunoSEQ multiplex PCR; TCRdb lists only in-frame clones, some missing. That table gives V, J and clone size, and the DNA gave D and trimming. The repertoire holds over 100,000 clones, with roughly 65% as singletons. This sequence was found in a man in his forties or fifties in good health and CMV-seropositive. This chain uses TRBV9 with TRBJ1-2; D not certain. The sequencing sample was made of PBMCs. In DNA form, the CDR3 reads TGTGCCAGCAGCGTTAACAGTGAGAATGGCTACACCTTC. Residues: CASSVNSENGYTF. Full variable domain (outside the CDR3, taken from reference TRBV9 and TRBJ1-2): DSGVTQTPKHLITATGQRVTLRCSPRSGDLSVYWYQQSLDQGLQFLIQYYNGEERAKGNILERFSAQQFPDLHSELNLSSLELGDSALYFCASSVNSENGYTFGSGTRLTVV.